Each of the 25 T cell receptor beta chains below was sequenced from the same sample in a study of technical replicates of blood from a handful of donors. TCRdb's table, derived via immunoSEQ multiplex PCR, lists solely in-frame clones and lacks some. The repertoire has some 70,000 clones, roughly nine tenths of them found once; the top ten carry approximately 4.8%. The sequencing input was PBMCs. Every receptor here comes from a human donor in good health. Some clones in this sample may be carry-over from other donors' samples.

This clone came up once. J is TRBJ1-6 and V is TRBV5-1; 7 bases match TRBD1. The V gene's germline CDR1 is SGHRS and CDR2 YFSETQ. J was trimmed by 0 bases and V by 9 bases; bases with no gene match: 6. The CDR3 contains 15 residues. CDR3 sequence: CATRRDSSYNSPLHF. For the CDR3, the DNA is TGCGCCACTAGGAGGGACAGCTCCTATAATTCACCCCTCCACTTT.

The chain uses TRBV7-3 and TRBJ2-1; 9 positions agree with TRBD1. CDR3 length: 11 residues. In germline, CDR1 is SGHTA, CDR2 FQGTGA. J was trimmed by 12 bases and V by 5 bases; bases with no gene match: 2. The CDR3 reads CASSPGQGQFF. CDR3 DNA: TGTGCCAGCAGCCCGGGACAGGGGCAGTTCTTC.

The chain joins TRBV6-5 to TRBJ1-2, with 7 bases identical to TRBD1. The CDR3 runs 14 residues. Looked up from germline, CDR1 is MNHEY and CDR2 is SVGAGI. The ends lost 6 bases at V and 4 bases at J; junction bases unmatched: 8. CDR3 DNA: TGTGCCAGCAGGCCCCGGGACAGACGCTATGGCTACACCTTC. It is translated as CASRPRDRRYGYTF.

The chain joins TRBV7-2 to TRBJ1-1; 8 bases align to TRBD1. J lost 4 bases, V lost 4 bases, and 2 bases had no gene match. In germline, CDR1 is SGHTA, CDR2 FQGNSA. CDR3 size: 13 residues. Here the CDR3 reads CASSSRGPTEAFF. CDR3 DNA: TGTGCCAGCAGCTCCAGGGGGCCCACTGAAGCTTTCTTT.

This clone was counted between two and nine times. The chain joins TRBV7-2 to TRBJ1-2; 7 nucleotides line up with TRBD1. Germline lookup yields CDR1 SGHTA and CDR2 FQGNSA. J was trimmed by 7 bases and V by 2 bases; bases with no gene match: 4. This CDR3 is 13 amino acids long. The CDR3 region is CASSLSGQSGYTF. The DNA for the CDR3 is TGTGCCAGCAGCTTATCGGGACAGAGTGGCTACACCTTC.

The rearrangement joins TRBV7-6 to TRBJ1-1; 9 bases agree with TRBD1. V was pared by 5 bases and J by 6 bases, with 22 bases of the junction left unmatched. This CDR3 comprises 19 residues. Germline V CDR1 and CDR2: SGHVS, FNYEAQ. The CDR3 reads CASSRRSGLTGQGGPEAFF. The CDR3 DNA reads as TGTGCCAGCAGCCGACGGTCGGGCCTGACGGGACAGGGAGGGCCTGAAGCTTTCTTT. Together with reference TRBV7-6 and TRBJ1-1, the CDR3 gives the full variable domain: GAGVSQSPRYKVTKRGQDVALRCDPISGHVSLYWYRQALGQGPEFLTYFNYEAQQDKSGLPNDRFSAERPEGSISTLTIQRTEQRDSAMYRCASSRRSGLTGQGGPEAFFGQGTRLTVV.

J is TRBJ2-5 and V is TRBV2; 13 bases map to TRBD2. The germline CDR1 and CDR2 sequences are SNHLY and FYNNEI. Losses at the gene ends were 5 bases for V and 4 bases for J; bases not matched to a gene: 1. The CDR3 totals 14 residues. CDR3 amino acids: CASSRTSGGETQYF. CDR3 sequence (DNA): TGTGCCAGCAGTAGGACTAGCGGGGGAGAGACCCAGTACTTC.

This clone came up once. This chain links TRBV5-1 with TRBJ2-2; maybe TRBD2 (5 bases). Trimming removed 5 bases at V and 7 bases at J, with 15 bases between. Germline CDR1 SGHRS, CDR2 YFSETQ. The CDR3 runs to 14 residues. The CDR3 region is CASSQEEARGELFF. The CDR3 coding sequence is TGCGCCAGCAGTCAAGAGGAGGCCCGCGGGGAGCTGTTTTTT.

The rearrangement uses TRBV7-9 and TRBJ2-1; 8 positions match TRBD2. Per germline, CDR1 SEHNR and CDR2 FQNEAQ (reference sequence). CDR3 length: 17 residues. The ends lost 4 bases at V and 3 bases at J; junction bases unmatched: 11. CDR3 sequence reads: CASSSVLTSEDYNEQFF. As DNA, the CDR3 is TGTGCCAGCAGCTCCGTACTGACTAGCGAGGACTACAATGAGCAGTTCTTC.

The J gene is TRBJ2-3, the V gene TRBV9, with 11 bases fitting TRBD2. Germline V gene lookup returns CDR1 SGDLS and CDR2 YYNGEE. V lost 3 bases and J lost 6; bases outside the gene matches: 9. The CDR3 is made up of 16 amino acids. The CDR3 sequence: CASSAFLAGGLDTQYF. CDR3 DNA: TGTGCCAGCAGCGCCTTTTTAGCGGGGGGGCTGGATACGCAGTATTTT.

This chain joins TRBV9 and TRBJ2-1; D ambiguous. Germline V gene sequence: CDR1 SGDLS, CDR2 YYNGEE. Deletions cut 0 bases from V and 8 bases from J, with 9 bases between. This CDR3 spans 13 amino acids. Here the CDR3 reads CASSVDSTDEQFF. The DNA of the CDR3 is TGTGCCAGCAGCGTAGACTCCACCGATGAGCAGTTCTTC.

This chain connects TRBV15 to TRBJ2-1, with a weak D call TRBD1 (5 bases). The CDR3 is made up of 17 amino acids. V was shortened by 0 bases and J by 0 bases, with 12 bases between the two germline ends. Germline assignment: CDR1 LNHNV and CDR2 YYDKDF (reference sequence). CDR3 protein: CATSRDRRTSSYNEQFF. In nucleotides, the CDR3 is TGTGCCACCAGCAGAGATCGACGGACAAGCTCCTACAATGAGCAGTTCTTC.

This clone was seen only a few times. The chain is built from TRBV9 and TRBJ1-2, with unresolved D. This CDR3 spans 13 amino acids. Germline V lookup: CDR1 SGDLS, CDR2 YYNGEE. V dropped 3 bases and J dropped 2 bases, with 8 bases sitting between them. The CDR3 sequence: CASSGGRNYGYTF. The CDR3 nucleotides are TGTGCCAGCAGCGGTGGCAGGAACTATGGCTACACCTTC.

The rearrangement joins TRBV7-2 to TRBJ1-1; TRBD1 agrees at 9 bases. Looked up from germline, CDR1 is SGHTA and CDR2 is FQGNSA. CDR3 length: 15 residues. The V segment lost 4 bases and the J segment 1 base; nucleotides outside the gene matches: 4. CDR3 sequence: CASSSQGQGNTEAFF. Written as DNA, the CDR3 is TGTGCCAGCAGCTCCCAGGGACAGGGGAACACTGAAGCTTTCTTT.

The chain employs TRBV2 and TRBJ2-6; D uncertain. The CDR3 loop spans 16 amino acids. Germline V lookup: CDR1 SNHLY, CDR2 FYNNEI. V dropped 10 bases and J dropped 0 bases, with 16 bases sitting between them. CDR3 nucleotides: TGTGCCACGTCTGGCCAGATGCCCTCTGGGGCCAACGTCCTGACTTTC. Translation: CATSGQMPSGANVLTF.

CDR3 in DNA: TGCGCCAGCAGCCAAGAGGGTGGGGGGGCTGATGAGCAGTTCTTC. Protein: CASSQEGGGADEQFF. The chain links TRBV4-1 to TRBJ2-1; D possibly corresponds to TRBD2 (7 bases). Trimming left V 0 bases short and J 8 bases short, with 14 bases between. Germline V CDR1 and CDR2: MGHRA, YSYEKL. This CDR3 spans 15 amino acids.

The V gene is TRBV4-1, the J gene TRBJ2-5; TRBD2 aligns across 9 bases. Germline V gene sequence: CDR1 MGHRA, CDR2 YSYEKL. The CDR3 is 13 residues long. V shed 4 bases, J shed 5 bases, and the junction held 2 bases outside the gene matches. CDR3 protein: CASSLAGVETQYF. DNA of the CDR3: TGCGCCAGCAGCCTAGCGGGAGTGGAGACCCAGTACTTC.

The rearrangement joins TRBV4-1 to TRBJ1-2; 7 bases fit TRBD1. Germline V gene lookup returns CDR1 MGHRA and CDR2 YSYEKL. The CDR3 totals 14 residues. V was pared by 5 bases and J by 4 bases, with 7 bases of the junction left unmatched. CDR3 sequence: CASSKGTETYGYTF. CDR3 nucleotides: TGCGCCAGCAGCAAAGGGACAGAGACCTATGGCTACACCTTC.

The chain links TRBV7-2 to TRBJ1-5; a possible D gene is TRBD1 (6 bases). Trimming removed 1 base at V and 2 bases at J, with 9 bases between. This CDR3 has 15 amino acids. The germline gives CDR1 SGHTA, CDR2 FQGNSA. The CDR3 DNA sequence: TGTGCCAGCAGCTTAGGGCGACAGGGCAATCAGCCCCAGCATTTT. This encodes CASSLGRQGNQPQHF.

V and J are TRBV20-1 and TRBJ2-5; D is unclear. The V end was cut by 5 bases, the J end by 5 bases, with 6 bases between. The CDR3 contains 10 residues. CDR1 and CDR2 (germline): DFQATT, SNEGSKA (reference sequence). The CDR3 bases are TGCAGTGCTGGGCAGGAGACCCAGTACTTC. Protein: CSAGQETQYF.

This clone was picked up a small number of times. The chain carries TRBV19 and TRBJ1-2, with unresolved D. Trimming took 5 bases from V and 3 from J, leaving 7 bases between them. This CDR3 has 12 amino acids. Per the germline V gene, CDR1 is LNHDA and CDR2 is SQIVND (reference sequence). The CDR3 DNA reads TGTGCCAGTAGTCGCCTATACTATGGCTACACCTTC. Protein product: CASSRLYYGYTF.

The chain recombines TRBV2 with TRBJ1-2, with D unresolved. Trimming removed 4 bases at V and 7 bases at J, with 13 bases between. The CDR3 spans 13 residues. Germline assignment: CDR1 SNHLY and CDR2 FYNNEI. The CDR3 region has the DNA TGTGCCAGCAGTGCAGTACCCTCGGGTGGCTACACCTTC. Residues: CASSAVPSGGYTF.

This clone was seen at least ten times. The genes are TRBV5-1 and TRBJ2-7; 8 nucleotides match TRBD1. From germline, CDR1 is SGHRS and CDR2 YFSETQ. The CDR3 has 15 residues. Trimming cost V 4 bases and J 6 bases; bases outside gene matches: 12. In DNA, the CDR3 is TGCGCCAGCAGCAGTTCGACAGGGGCATACGCCGAGCAGTACTTC. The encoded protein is CASSSSTGAYAEQYF.

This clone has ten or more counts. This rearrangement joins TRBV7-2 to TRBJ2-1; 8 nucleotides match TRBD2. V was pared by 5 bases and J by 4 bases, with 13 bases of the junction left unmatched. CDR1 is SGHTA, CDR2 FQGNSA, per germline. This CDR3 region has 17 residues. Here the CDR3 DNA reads TGTGCCAGCAGCACCGGCGTGAGACTAGCGCCTTACAATGAGCAGTTCTTC. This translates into CASSTGVRLAPYNEQFF.

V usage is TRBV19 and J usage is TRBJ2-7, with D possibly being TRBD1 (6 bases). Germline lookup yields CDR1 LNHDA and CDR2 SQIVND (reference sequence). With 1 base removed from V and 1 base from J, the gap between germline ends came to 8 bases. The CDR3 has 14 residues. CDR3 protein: CASSIGRGSYEQYF. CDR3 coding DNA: TGTGCCAGTAGTATAGGCAGGGGTTCCTACGAGCAGTACTTC.